This TCR beta chain came from a study of T cell responses to AZD1222 COVID-19 vaccine. Notes on the study in general: Donors, mostly white British, included more females; clonal diversity was possibly underestimated.

As concerns this clone: Its antigen remains unidentified.

Germline V gene lookup returns CDR1 SGHVS and CDR2 FQNEAQ. The CDR3 contains 16 residues. V lost 5 bases to trimming and J lost 9 bases, with 23 bases between them. Data came from immunoSEQ multiplex PCR; TCRdb stores just in-frame clones and leaves some out. Here the sample spans some 170,000 clones, approximately 88% being singletons. The sequence was collected from an adult in good health. Here the sequenced sample was peripheral blood, taken on day 0 of AZD1222 vaccination. This chain links TRBV7-8 with TRBJ1-5; TRBD1 is a possible D gene (6 bases). This chain's CDR3 is CASSLDGQSVLTPQHF. Here the CDR3 DNA reads TGTGCCAGCAGCCTCGACGGACAGTCGGTCCTGACGCCCCAGCATTTT. The full variable domain, rest sourced from reference TRBV7-8 and TRBJ1-5, is GAGVSQSPRYKVAKRGQDVALRCDPISGHVSLFWYQQALGQGPEFLTYFQNEAQLDKSGLPSDRFFAERPEGSVSTLKIQRTQQEDSAVYLCASSLDGQSVLTPQHFGDGTRLSIL.